Below, 20 T cell receptor beta chains from the same sample are listed, as sequenced in a study of T cells in Graves' hyperthyroidism and ophthalmopathy. Authors of the study amplified TCR beta CDR3 regions from RNA transcripts. TCR CDR3 underwent first-round RT-PCR with the HTBI primer set. TCRdb passed the multiplex PCR reads through MiXCR, listing each CDR3 protein once. This sample yields some 400,000 distinct CDR3 sequences, of which approximately 19% are seen a single time; about 4% belongs to the top ten. The sequencing input was blood. The receptors come from a woman aged 18 to 35 with Graves' hyperthyroidism.

This clonotype was seen at least ten times. The chain couples TRBV29-1 to TRBJ1-1; D might be TRBD1 (5 bases). There are 13 residues in the CDR3. Trimming shortened V by 4 bases and J by 3 bases, and 12 bases separated the two germline ends. Germline V CDR1 and CDR2: SQVTM, ANQGSEA. The CDR3 loop reads CSVVRDADTEAFF. As DNA, the CDR3 is TGCAGCGTTGTGCGGGACGCGGACACTGAAGCTTTCTTT.

This clonotype came up many times. The CDR3 DNA follows: TGTGCCAGCAGTTTATATTGGGGGGCGAACACTGAAGCTTTCTTT. It codes for CASSLYWGANTEAFF. V gene TRBV12-3 or TRBV12-4 combines with J gene TRBJ1-1, with D possibly TRBD1 on 6 matching bases. This CDR3 has 15 amino acids. With 2 bases removed from V and 1 base from J, the gap between germline ends came to 11 bases.

This sequence joins TRBV11-2 and TRBJ2-7; 7 bases match TRBD2. The trim removed 0 bases at V and 8 bases at J, leaving 4 bases unmatched. Looked up from germline, CDR1 is SGHAT and CDR2 is FQNNGV. The CDR3 consists of 13 residues. CDR3 residues: CASSLEASGQQYF. The CDR3 DNA sequence: TGTGCCAGCAGCTTAGAGGCTAGCGGACAGCAGTACTTC.

With regard to this clonotype: Without the conserved terminal phenylalanine or tryptophan, this CDR3 likely stems from a read error. The J gene is TRBJ1-5, the V gene TRBV9; TRBD1 might be the D (5 bases). The CDR3 runs 13 residues. The V and J ends lost 4 bases and 5 bases respectively, with 10 bases between them. Per germline, CDR1 SGDLS and CDR2 YYNGEE. This CDR3 is CASSLGGYQPQHL. The CDR3, as DNA: TGTGCCAGCAGCCTCGGGGGGTATCAGCCCCAGCATTTG.

This clonotype was recorded at least ten times. The chain uses TRBV6-1 and TRBJ1-2, with 8 bases aligning to TRBD1. Germline trimming cut 3 bases from V and 7 bases from J; bases unmatched to any gene: 10. The CDR3 consists of 15 residues. Germline CDR1 reads MNHNS; CDR2 reads SASEGT. CDR3 residues: CASSDAGGLAIGYTF. The CDR3 coding sequence is TGTGCCAGCAGTGATGCAGGGGGCTTGGCTATTGGCTACACCTTC.

In regard to this clonotype: A clone one base away is much larger, so this may be a read error. V gene TRBV20-1 combines with J gene TRBJ1-2, with TRBD1 matching over 8 bases. The V gene end was trimmed by 6 bases and the J gene end by 2 bases; junction bases not matched to a gene: 2. The CDR3 covers 12 residues. Looked up from germline, CDR1 is DFQATT and CDR2 is SNEGSKA (reference sequence). The CDR3 nucleotides are TGCAGTGCAAGACAGGGGAACTATGGCTACACCTTC. It translates to CSARQGNYGYTF.

As to this clonotype: This sequence may be a read error, since a much larger clone differs from it by one base. This chain uses TRBV28 with TRBJ2-7, with D maybe TRBD1 (6 bases). The CDR3 runs to 11 residues. Trimming removed 10 bases at V and 5 bases at J, with 12 bases between. Germline V gene sequence: CDR1 MDHEN, CDR2 SYDVKM. The CDR3 sequence is CATLRGDEQYF. The CDR3 nucleotides are TGTGCCACCCTCAGGGGCGACGAGCAGTACTTC.

Many counts were recorded for this clonotype. The rearrangement uses TRBV7-6 and TRBJ1-5, with a possible D match to TRBD1 (6 bases). This CDR3 region has 16 residues. Looked up from germline, CDR1 is SGHVS and CDR2 is FNYEAQ. V shed 1 base and J shed 6 bases, with 16 bases lying between them. The DNA of the CDR3 is TGTGCCAGCAGCTTAGGTCATGGGGGGCGAGGTCAGCCCCAGCATTTT. Encoded protein: CASSLGHGGRGQPQHF.

The chain has TRBV5-3 and TRBJ2-2; D uncertain. TRBV5-3 counts as an open reading frame of uncertain function. The ends were cut back, 8 bases at V and 6 bases at J, with 5 bases in the middle. The CDR3 is 10 residues long. CDR3 amino acids: CASLPGELFF. CDR3 DNA sequence: TGTGCCAGCTTGCCCGGGGAGCTGTTTTTT.

This chain connects TRBV27 to TRBJ1-5, with 11 bases identical to TRBD1. Germline V gene sequence: CDR1 MNHEY, CDR2 SMNVEV (reference sequence). With 5 bases clipped from V and 3 bases from J, the junction kept 3 bases outside the gene matches. The CDR3 extends over 15 amino acids. The CDR3 region is CASSADRGLNQPQHF. The CDR3 DNA is TGTGCCAGCAGTGCGGACAGGGGGCTCAATCAGCCCCAGCATTTT.

The table lists this clonotype with many counts. At one end, the junction sequence differs from germline, possibly due to a read error. The CDR3 coding sequence is TGTGCCAGCAGCTTAGCCCGAGAGACCCAGTACTTC. This codes for CASSLARETQYF. This rearrangement joins TRBV5-1 to TRBJ2-5; no reliable D call. Germline V CDR1 and CDR2: SGHRS, YFSETQ. The CDR3 length is 12 residues.

This clonotype was counted at least ten times. This chain uses TRBV2 with TRBJ2-7, with D maybe TRBD2 (6 bases). The V and J ends lost 6 bases and 3 bases respectively, with 9 bases between them. This CDR3 is built from 12 residues. The germline V gene encodes CDR1 SNHLY and CDR2 FYNNEI. This chain's CDR3 is CASRGGVYEQYF. The CDR3 DNA reads TGTGCCAGCAGGGGAGGAGTCTACGAGCAGTACTTC. The full variable domain, rest sourced from reference TRBV2 and TRBJ2-7, is EPEVTQTPSHQVTQMGQEVILRCVPISNHLYFYWYRQILGQKVEFLVSFYNNEISEKSEIFDDQFSVERPDGSNFTLKIRSTKLEDSAMYFCASRGGVYEQYFGPGTRLTVT.

Details on this clonotype: The CDR3 does not close with the conserved phenylalanine or tryptophan, likely indicating a read error. The DNA is left out, because the CDR3 cannot be placed on it with certainty; the CDR3 is given as TCRdb lists it. This chain links TRBV12-3 or TRBV12-4 with TRBJ1-1; whether TRBD1, the table's D call, matches the DNA was not checked. The CDR3 has 15 amino acids, counting both end residues. CDR3 region: CASSTLDREYTEAFL.

This clonotype has a handful of counts. J is TRBJ1-6 and V is TRBV6-1, with D unresolved. Germline CDR1 is MNHNS and CDR2 is SASEGT. V shed 7 bases and J shed 9 bases, with 19 bases lying between them. The length of the CDR3 is 15 residues. CDR3 sequence reads: CASTQEVGFGSPLHF. The CDR3 DNA is TGTGCCAGCACCCAGGAGGTTGGGTTTGGTTCACCCCTCCACTTT.

The table lists this clonotype with many counts. The rearrangement joins TRBV15 to TRBJ2-3, with TRBD1 matching over 8 bases. CDR3 size: 15 residues. J lost 1 base, V lost 0 bases, and 0 bases had no gene match. Per the germline V gene, CDR1 is LNHNV and CDR2 is YYDKDF (reference sequence). In nucleotides, the CDR3 is TGTGCCACCAGCAGAGAGGGACAGGGCACAGATACGCAGTATTTT. Its protein product is CATSREGQGTDTQYF.

This clonotype was picked up many times. The gene calls are TRBV12-3 or TRBV12-4 and TRBJ1-1, with D unresolved. Trimming shortened V by 2 bases and J by 8 bases, and 12 bases separated the two germline ends. The CDR3 has 13 residues. The CDR3: CASSLSPKLEAFF. The CDR3, as DNA: TGTGCCAGCAGTTTATCACCGAAACTAGAAGCTTTCTTT.

This clonotype was counted many times. The V and J genes are TRBV20-1 and TRBJ2-5; the D gene is possibly TRBD2 (7 bases). Germline V gene data show CDR1 as DFQATT and CDR2 as SNEGSKA (reference sequence). This CDR3 spans 16 amino acids. V dropped 2 bases and J dropped 5 bases, with 21 bases sitting between them. The CDR3 coding sequence is TGCAGTGCTAGATCCGGTCGCGGGGGCCGGGGGGAGACCCAGTACTTC. Protein product: CSARSGRGGRGETQYF.

This sequence joins TRBV5-1 and TRBJ2-7; 8 bases agree with TRBD2. The CDR3 has 16 amino acids. Trimming at V came to 7 bases and at J to 0 bases, leaving 12 bases not matched to a gene. Per the germline V gene, CDR1 is SGHRS and CDR2 is YFSETQ. This CDR3 reads CASAPGGGLSSYEQYF. The CDR3, as DNA: TGCGCCAGCGCCCCTGGCGGGGGGCTGAGCTCCTACGAGCAGTACTTC.

This clonotype showed up many times. The chain couples TRBV28 to TRBJ2-5, with 9 bases matching TRBD1. CDR1 and CDR2 from the germline V gene are MDHEN and SYDVKM. The junction had 7 bases not matched to a gene; V was cut back by 6 bases and J by 5 bases. CDR3 length: 14 residues. CDR3 sequence reads: CASRIQGAWETQYF. The DNA of the CDR3 is TGTGCCAGCAGGATACAGGGGGCGTGGGAGACCCAGTACTTC.

This clonotype was picked up many times. The genes are TRBV2 and TRBJ2-2; TRBD1 matches at 7 bases. Trimming cost V 7 bases and J 4 bases; bases outside gene matches: 6. Germline loops: CDR1 SNHLY, CDR2 FYNNEI. CDR3 size: 14 residues. The CDR3 spells CASIRDRGTGELFF. CDR3 nucleotide sequence: TGTGCCAGCATAAGGGACAGAGGCACCGGGGAGCTGTTTTTT.